This TCR beta chain was documented in a study of response to subunit inactivated influenza vaccine. TCRdb passed the RT-PCR reads through MiXCR, listing each CDR3 protein once. The sample has around 320,000 distinct CDR3 sequences; around 22% are singletons. This CDR3 has 15 residues. Trimming took 4 bases from V and 7 from J, leaving 16 bases between them. Study-level findings and limits: Each seasonal influenza vaccination recruits few new T cells, the authors suggested.

This clonotype was observed a handful of times. What it recognizes is unknown. Specimen: PBMCs from blood, collected approximately 20 months after vaccination. The chain couples TRBV12-3 or TRBV12-4 to TRBJ2-2; tentatively, D is TRBD1 or TRBD2 (6 bases each). The source is a man between 50 and 75 years old who received an inactivated influenza vaccine. The CDR3: CASSSRGGNSGELFF. The CDR3 DNA follows: TGTGCCAGCAGTTCCCGAGGGGGGAATAGCGGGGAGCTGTTTTTT.